The 5 T cell receptor beta chains listed next were all sequenced from one sample in a study of regulatory T cells in long-lasting Graves disease. The sample's time point: newly diagnosed GD, antithyroid drugs for less than 3 months. Making the TCR library involved RNA that had been extracted from PBMCs. Library construction for TCR beta used iRepertoire HTBI primers and Arm-PCR of CDR3 regions. TCRdb re-derived calls from the multiplex PCR reads in MiXCR, one entry per CDR3 protein. The repertoire holds a few hundred thousand distinct CDR3 sequences, with 13% to 15% as singletons. This sample also belongs to another study, concerning T cells in Graves' hyperthyroidism and ophthalmopathy.

The input for sequencing was peripheral blood mononuclear cells (PBMCs), taken at new diagnosis, from a patient treated with antithyroid drugs. These receptors came from a woman aged 45-60 years with Graves disease.

This clonotype was counted many times. The chain uses TRBV20-1 and TRBJ2-3; 8 bases fit TRBD2. Looked up from germline, CDR1 is DFQATT and CDR2 is SNEGSKA (reference sequence). CDR3 size: 15 residues. V was clipped by 6 bases and J by 3 bases; unmatched bases: 11. This CDR3 is CSAPKAGLVTDTQYF. CDR3 bases: TGCAGTGCCCCGAAGGCGGGACTAGTGACAGATACGCAGTATTTT.

Many counts were recorded for this clonotype. The chain carries TRBV24-1 and TRBJ2-3; 8 bases agree with TRBD2. Germline CDR1 is KGHDR and CDR2 is SFDVKD. The CDR3 loop spans 17 amino acids. Trimming at V came to 0 bases and at J to 4 bases, leaving 8 bases not matched to a gene. The chain's CDR3 is CATSDLGSGKGADTQYF. The CDR3 coding sequence is TGTGCCACCAGTGATTTGGGTAGCGGGAAGGGGGCAGATACGCAGTATTTT.

This clonotype has ten or more counts. The chain uses TRBV7-9 and TRBJ2-4; either TRBD1 or TRBD2 may supply D (5 bases each). Germline lookup yields CDR1 SEHNR and CDR2 FQNEAQ (reference sequence). CDR3 size: 15 residues. Trimming shortened V by 5 bases and J by 8 bases, and 19 bases separated the two germline ends. CDR3 in amino acids: CASSPPPGRVDIQYF. The CDR3 DNA sequence: TGTGCCAGCAGCCCGCCGCCGGGGCGGGTGGACATTCAGTACTTC.

This clonotype has more than one count but fewer than ten. This chain uses TRBV19 with TRBJ2-7; 9 bases map to TRBD2. V gave up 3 bases and J gave up 2 bases; unmatched junction bases: 5. This CDR3 contains 15 residues. CDR1 and CDR2 (germline): LNHDA, SQIVND (reference sequence). CDR3 sequence reads: CASSISGSLAYEQYF. Here the CDR3 DNA reads TGTGCCAGTAGTATTAGCGGGAGTCTGGCCTACGAGCAGTACTTC. Supplemented by reference TRBV19 and TRBJ2-7, the full variable domain reads DGGITQSPKYLFRKEGQNVTLSCEQNLNHDAMYWYRQDPGQGLRLIYYSQIVNDFQKGDIAEGYSVSREKKESFPLTVTSAQKNPTAFYLCASSISGSLAYEQYFGPGTRLTVT.

The chain links TRBV7-2 to TRBJ2-3; 8 nucleotides agree with TRBD1. Trimming took 4 bases from V and 0 from J; bases not matched to a gene: 12. Germline V lookup: CDR1 SGHTA, CDR2 FQGNSA. This CDR3 contains 18 residues. The CDR3 sequence is CASSSTLGQGISTDTQYF. The DNA for the CDR3 is TGTGCCAGCAGCTCTACCTTAGGACAGGGCATTAGCACAGATACGCAGTATTTT.